Presented here are 11 T cell receptor beta chains from one specimen sequenced in a study of chemoradiotherapy in HPV16-positive cancers. The repertoire was sequenced with immunoSEQ multiplex PCR; TCRdb's copy has only in-frame clones and lacks some. This sample has some 32,000 clones, with around 88% found just once. Sample: blood, taken from a patient who underwent chemoradiotherapy. These receptors originate from a human donor with HPV-associated anogenital cancer.

V gene TRBV18 combines with J gene TRBJ2-1; D gene ambiguous. The CDR3 consists of 14 residues. Germline-derived CDR1 and CDR2 are KGHSH and LQKENI. Trimming took 1 base from V and 1 from J, leaving 5 bases between them. CDR3 DNA sequence: TGTGCCAGCTCACCACAGCCTTCCTACAATGAGCAGTTCTTC. Encoded protein: CASSPQPSYNEQFF. Together with reference TRBV18 and TRBJ2-1, the CDR3 gives the full variable domain: NAGVMQNPRHLVRRRGQEARLRCSPMKGHSHVYWYRQLPEEGLKFMVYLQKENIIDESGMPKERFSAEFPKEGPSILRIQQVVRGDSAAYFCASSPQPSYNEQFFGPGTRLTVL.

The chain employs TRBV15 and TRBJ2-3; D is perhaps TRBD2 (6 bases). Germline V CDR1 and CDR2: LNHNV, YYDKDF (reference sequence). CDR3 length equals 13 residues. V gave up 8 bases and J gave up 0 bases, with 9 bases separating them. CDR3 sequence: CATRDLSTDTQYF. The CDR3 bases are TGTGCCACCCGGGACTTAAGCACAGATACGCAGTATTTT.

The V and J genes are TRBV29-1 and TRBJ1-1; D remains ambiguous. The length of the CDR3 is 12 residues. Germline CDR1 reads SQVTM; CDR2 reads ANQGSEA. V was trimmed by 3 bases and J by 4 bases, leaving 9 bases between them. As DNA, the CDR3 is TGCAGCGTTGATCCCCTAGGCACTGAAGCTTTCTTT. Translation gives CSVDPLGTEAFF.

This clone has a single count. The rearrangement uses TRBV5-1 and TRBJ2-5; D is ambiguous. CDR3 length: 15 amino acids. Germline assignment: CDR1 SGHRS and CDR2 YFSETQ. Trimming took 0 bases from V and 0 from J, leaving 9 bases between them. CDR3 protein: CASSLAAANQETQYF. The DNA for the CDR3 is TGCGCCAGCAGCTTGGCGGCAGCGAACCAAGAGACCCAGTACTTC.

The V gene is TRBV11-3, the J gene TRBJ1-2, with D possibly being TRBD1 (6 bases). V was trimmed by 5 bases and J by 4 bases, leaving 23 bases between them. The CDR3 runs to 17 residues. Germline values: CDR1 SGHNT, CDR2 YENEEA. The CDR3 is CASSETFRDTGTYGYTF. Written as DNA, the CDR3 is TGTGCCAGCAGCGAAACATTCCGGGATACAGGGACCTATGGCTACACCTTC.

The gene calls are TRBV27 and TRBJ1-2; tentatively, D is TRBD1 (6 bases). CDR3 length: 14 amino acids. Between the trimmed V and J ends, which lost 4 bases and 2 bases, there was a span of 11 bases. The germline V gene encodes CDR1 MNHEY and CDR2 SMNVEV (reference sequence). CDR3 in DNA: TGTGCCAGCAGTTCCTGGACAGCGAACTATGGCTACACCTTC. Amino acid sequence: CASSSWTANYGYTF.

V is TRBV5-1 and J is TRBJ1-1; the match to TRBD1 covers 7 bases. The CDR3 extends over 21 amino acids. Germline V gives CDR1 SGHRS, CDR2 YFSETQ. Trimming at V came to 0 bases and at J to 1 base, leaving 21 bases not matched to a gene. The CDR3, as DNA: TGCGCCAGCAGCTTGGTGGCAATACCACAGGTTTCCTCAGGGGGGAACACTGAAGCTTTCTTT. Residues: CASSLVAIPQVSSGGNTEAFF.

This clone was observed a handful of times. The CDR3 sequence is CASSRASINYGYTF. CDR3 DNA: TGCGCCAGCAGCCGGGCGTCTATTAACTATGGCTACACCTTC. The chain combines TRBV4-1 with TRBJ1-2; D is unresolved. Germline values: CDR1 MGHRA, CDR2 YSYEKL. CDR3 size: 14 residues. V lost 4 bases and J lost 1, with 10 bases in between.

The chain links TRBV6-5 to TRBJ1-1; 8 bases line up with TRBD1. CDR3 size: 15 residues. Germline V gene lookup returns CDR1 MNHEY and CDR2 SVGAGI. The ends lost 0 bases at V and 5 bases at J; junction bases unmatched: 5. The CDR3 reads CASSYSRTGTTEAFF. DNA of the CDR3: TGTGCCAGCAGTTACTCGAGGACAGGGACGACTGAAGCTTTCTTT.

The chain uses TRBV5-1 and TRBJ2-3; TRBD2 matches at 11 bases. CDR3 length equals 16 residues. Germline trimming cut 3 bases from V and 4 bases from J; bases unmatched to any gene: 7. Germline loops: CDR1 SGHRS, CDR2 YFSETQ. This CDR3 is CASSSTSGRGSDTQYF. In nucleotides, the CDR3 is TGCGCCAGCAGCTCCACTAGCGGGAGAGGGTCAGATACGCAGTATTTT.

This sequence joins TRBV7-2 and TRBJ2-1; TRBD2 matches at 16 bases. CDR3 length: 16 residues. With V trimmed by 5 bases and J by 7 bases, 5 bases remained unmatched. Per the germline V gene, CDR1 is SGHTA and CDR2 is FQGNSA. Here the CDR3 DNA reads TGTGCCAGCAGCCCCCCGGGACTAGCGGGAGGGAATGAGCAGTTCTTC. Its translation is CASSPPGLAGGNEQFF.